The sequence of this TCR beta chain was determined in a study of PD-1 blockade in classical Hodgkin lymphoma. Regarding the study as a whole: The study found complete responders had baseline diversity similar to newly diagnosed patients. Compared with healthy donors, newly diagnosed patients reportedly showed lower baseline TCR diversity. Nothing has yet pinned down what causes the repertoire differences, possibly disease activity or prior therapy.

CDR1 and CDR2 (germline): ENHRY, SYGVKD. The CDR3 has 16 residues. J was trimmed by 0 bases and V by 3 bases; bases with no gene match: 5. Every single patient, without exception, relapsed after autologous stem cell transplantation, and brentuximab vedotin exposure varied. Best outcomes ranged across complete response, partial response and progressive disease. Assay: immunoSEQ multiplex PCR; the TCRdb copy retains only in-frame clones and omits some. The sample carries 24,000 or so clones, around 63% recorded once. Worth noting for this clone: Its antigen is undetermined.

The specimen comprised peripheral blood mononuclear cells (PBMCs), sampled at baseline. This receptor was obtained from a human donor with classical Hodgkin lymphoma. V usage is TRBV10-3 and J usage is TRBJ2-3; 8 bases fit TRBD2. The CDR3 protein is CAISDPAGASTDTQYF. The CDR3 DNA follows: TGTGCCATCAGTGATCCAGCGGGGGCCAGCACAGATACGCAGTATTTT.